This entry concerns a single TCR beta chain. Its antigen remains unidentified. With 5 bases removed from V and 0 bases from J, the gap between germline ends came to 17 bases. This CDR3 comprises 17 residues. Per the germline V gene, CDR1 is SGHVS and CDR2 is FQNEAQ. Assay: immunoSEQ multiplex PCR; the TCRdb copy retains only in-frame clones and omits some. The sample records around 15,000 clones, more than 65% being singletons. Antigen-specific CD4+ T cells were expanded (with viral peptide pools) by the ViraFEST assay ahead of sequencing. The culture ran for roughly ten days, and then CD4+ T cells were isolated. Convalescent patients had PCR-confirmed SARS-CoV-2 infection between March and December 2020. Participants were given two doses of BNT162b2 or mRNA-1273 vaccine. Cultures received IL-2 medium that replaced half the medium on days 3 and 7. This record belongs to a study of vaccination effects on CD4 cells after COVID-19. Background on the study: Late post-vaccine samples came at days +241, +227 and +161 respectively. Post-vaccine specimens arrived a median 72 days past the second dose. General study points: Marked clonal contraction of infection- and vaccine-induced clones was seen late after vaccination.

The genes are TRBV7-8 and TRBJ2-1, with D tentatively TRBD2 (5 bases). The TCR originated in a human donor who had a prior SARS-CoV-2 infection. Sequenced material: CD4+ T cells from PBMCs cultured with SARS-CoV-2 spike peptides, taken after COVID-19 vaccination. The CDR3 sequence: CASSPLGSGSSYNEQFF. The CDR3 nucleotides read TGTGCCAGCAGCCCCCTAGGGTCGGGGAGCTCCTACAATGAGCAGTTCTTC.